This TCR beta chain was sequenced in a study of human T cells and chemical hapten exposure. CDR3 length: 12 residues. Germline lookup yields CDR1 MDHEN and CDR2 SYDVKM. Trimming pared 2 bases from V and 6 bases from J, leaving 5 bases between. Whole-study findings and limits: Among expanded TCRs, significantly more large CDR3 similarity clusters formed than among controls.

TCRdb re-called the RACE reads with MiXCR, one entry per CDR3 protein. The sample carries some 84,000 distinct CDR3 sequences, 8% to 13% recorded once. The sample's time point: patch test 2, 6 weeks after DPC sensitization. The treatment denotes: therapeutic diphenylcyclopropenone sensitization with weekly scalp DPC. Sample donors consisted of patients with alopecia, aged 18 to 70 years, who were suitable for DPC. Of note for this clonotype: The antigen is unknown.

Sequences were derived from whole blood, sampled in connection with sensitization to the hapten diphenylcyclopropenone (DPC). The rearrangement links TRBV28 to TRBJ1-5; D gene uncertain. The clonotype was recovered from a woman aged 45-59 years with alopecia areata. Some clones in this sample may be carry-over from other donors' samples. The CDR3 sequence: CASSLRRQPQHF. CDR3 bases: TGTGCCAGCAGTTTAAGGCGTCAGCCCCAGCATTTT.